A selection of T cell receptor beta chains follows, all from one sample in a study of shared clonotypes between healthy human individuals. The repertoire was sequenced with immunoSEQ multiplex PCR; TCRdb's copy has only in-frame clones and lacks some. The top ten clones hold about 12% of a sample with fewer than 550,000 clones, about three quarters of them seen once. The sample comprised PBMCs. All receptors derive from a woman aged 40 to 50 in good health. Some clones in this sample may be carry-over from other donors' samples. Each CDR3 is given with its conserved first and last residue. The order of the fields is V gene, D gene, CDR3 protein. A D gene is named only where the DNA matches it firmly.

V gene: TRBV30
D gene: TRBD2
CDR3 protein: CAWTSGSFQETQYF

V gene: TRBV7-9
D gene: -
CDR3 protein: CASSLPVGAQHF

V gene: TRBV19
D gene: -
CDR3 protein: CASTPGVPWTGELFF

V gene: TRBV5-4
D gene: TRBD1
CDR3 protein: CASSLADRGWVSGANVLTF

V gene: TRBV4-1
D gene: TRBD2
CDR3 protein: CASSQTPTSGSRGEQYF

V gene: TRBV19
D gene: -
CDR3 protein: CATKAVLSYNEQFF

V gene: TRBV27
D gene: TRBD1
CDR3 protein: CASSPDRGTRPQHF

V gene: TRBV7-2
D gene: -
CDR3 protein: CASSLAPGRGPRSWETQYF

V gene: TRBV28
D gene: -
CDR3 protein: CASSFYRDAYNEQFF

V gene: TRBV19
D gene: -
CDR3 protein: CASSFDIIRSYEQYF

V gene: TRBV5-1
D gene: TRBD2
CDR3 protein: CASSLAGLAGGPGDTQYF

V gene: TRBV28
D gene: -
CDR3 protein: CASSQTRFNGYTF

V gene: TRBV2
D gene: -
CDR3 protein: CATNSNGLNTEAFF